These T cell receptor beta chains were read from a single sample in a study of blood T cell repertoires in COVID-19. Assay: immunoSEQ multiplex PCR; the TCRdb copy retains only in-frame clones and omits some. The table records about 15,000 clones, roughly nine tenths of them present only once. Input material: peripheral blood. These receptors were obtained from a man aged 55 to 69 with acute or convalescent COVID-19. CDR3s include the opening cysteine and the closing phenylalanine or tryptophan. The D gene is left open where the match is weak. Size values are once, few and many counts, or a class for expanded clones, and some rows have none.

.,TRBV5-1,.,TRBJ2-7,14,CASSLLGETYEQYF,TGCGCCAGCAGTCTTCTGGGCGAGACCTACGAGCAGTACTTC
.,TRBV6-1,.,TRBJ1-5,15,CASSEARGPGQPQHF,TGTGCCAGCAGTGAAGCAAGGGGTCCAGGACAGCCCCAGCATTTT
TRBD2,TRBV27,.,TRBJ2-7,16,CASSSFGGRVNYEQYF,TGTGCCAGCAGTTCCTTCGGCGGGAGGGTAAACTACGAGCAGTACTTC
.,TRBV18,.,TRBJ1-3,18,CASSPPFLAGAAGNTIYF,TGTGCCAGCTCACCACCATTCCTTGCGGGGGCTGCGGGAAACACCATATATTTT
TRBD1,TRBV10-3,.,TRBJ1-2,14,CAISRTGDRDGYTF,TGTGCCATCAGTCGGACAGGGGACAGGGATGGCTACACCTTC
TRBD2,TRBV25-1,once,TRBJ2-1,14,CASRERLAGGEQFF,TGTGCCAGCAGAGAGCGTCTAGCGGGAGGCGAGCAGTTCTTC
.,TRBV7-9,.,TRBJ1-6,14,CASSSVLNPSPLHF,TGTGCCAGCAGCTCCGTACTTAACCCTTCACCCCTCCACTTT
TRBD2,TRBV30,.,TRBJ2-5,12,CAWSGGGETQYF,TGTGCCTGGAGTGGGGGGGGAGAGACCCAGTACTTC
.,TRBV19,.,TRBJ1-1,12,CASSSYSGEAFF,TGTGCCAGTAGTTCATACAGCGGTGAAGCTTTCTTT
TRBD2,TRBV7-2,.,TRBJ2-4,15,CASSLVASGKNIQYF,TGTGCCAGCAGCTTAGTTGCTAGCGGGAAAAACATTCAGTACTTC
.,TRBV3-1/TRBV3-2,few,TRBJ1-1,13,CASSHNLDTEAFF,TGTGCCAGCAGCCATAACTTGGACACTGAAGCTTTCTTT
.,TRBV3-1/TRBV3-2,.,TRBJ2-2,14,CASSQVGGVGELFF,TGTGCCAGCAGCCAAGTGGGCGGGGTCGGGGAGCTGTTTTTT
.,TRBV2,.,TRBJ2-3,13,CASSENFRDTQYF,TGTGCCAGCAGTGAAAATTTTAGAGATACGCAGTATTTT
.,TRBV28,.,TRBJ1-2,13,CASSKTTNYGYTF,TGTGCCAGCAGTAAAACAACCAACTATGGCTACACCTTC
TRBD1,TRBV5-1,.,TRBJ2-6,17,CASSHGTGGGGANVLTF,TGCGCCAGCAGCCACGGGACAGGGGGCGGTGGGGCCAACGTCCTGACTTTC
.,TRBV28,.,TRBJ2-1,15,CASSLTEGGHNEQFF,TGTGCCAGCAGTTTAACCGAGGGGGGGCACAATGAGCAGTTCTTC
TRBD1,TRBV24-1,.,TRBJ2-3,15,CATDSGTGSTDTQYF,TGTGCCACCGACTCCGGGACAGGGAGCACAGATACGCAGTATTTT
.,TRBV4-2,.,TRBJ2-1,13,CASSQAREDEQFF,TGTGCCAGCAGCCAAGCTAGAGAAGATGAGCAGTTCTTC
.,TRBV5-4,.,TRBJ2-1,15,CASSRLETHYNEQFF,TGTGCCAGCAGCCGCTTGGAGACCCACTACAATGAGCAGTTCTTC
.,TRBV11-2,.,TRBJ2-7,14,CASVGSGRHYEQYF,TGTGCCAGCGTTGGGTCGGGGAGACACTACGAGCAGTACTTC
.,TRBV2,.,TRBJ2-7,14,CASSGQGRGYEQYF,TGTGCCAGCAGTGGACAGGGGAGGGGCTACGAGCAGTACTTC
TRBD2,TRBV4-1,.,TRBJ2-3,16,CASSPNGGRRTDTQYF,TGCGCCAGCAGCCCGAACGGGGGGAGGCGCACAGATACGCAGTATTTT